Listed below are T cell receptor beta chains from one sample, sequenced in a study of cytomegalovirus exposure and HLA in healthy donors. TCRdb's copy holds only in-frame clones and misses some; the assay was immunoSEQ multiplex PCR. This sample has about 190,000 clones, with approximately 79% found just once. Sequenced input: PBMCs. The receptors were gathered from a woman under 30 in good health and CMV-seronegative. Both conserved end residues are part of each CDR3. Each record gives: clone size, J gene, D gene, V gene, CDR3 protein, CDR3 DNA. D genes are given only for firm matches. Clone sizes are given selectively: once, few, many, or a class where the clone is expanded.

abundance: NA; j_gene: TRBJ2-7; d_gene: NA; v_gene: TRBV6-5; CDR3aa: CASRRGQSYEQYF; CDR3nt: TGTGCCAGCAGACGCGGACAGTCCTACGAGCAGTACTTC
abundance: NA; j_gene: TRBJ2-2; d_gene: NA; v_gene: TRBV18; CDR3aa: CASSPPTGLEAGELFF; CDR3nt: TGTGCCAGCTCACCACCAACAGGGCTTGAGGCCGGGGAGCTGTTTTTT
abundance: NA; j_gene: TRBJ1-4; d_gene: NA; v_gene: TRBV2; CDR3aa: CASSEGQANEKLFF; CDR3nt: TGTGCCAGCAGTGAGGGTCAGGCTAATGAAAAACTGTTTTTT
abundance: NA; j_gene: TRBJ1-1; d_gene: TRBD1; v_gene: TRBV19; CDR3aa: CASSIRGQENTEAFF; CDR3nt: TGTGCCAGTAGTATTAGGGGACAGGAGAACACTGAAGCTTTCTTT
abundance: NA; j_gene: TRBJ1-5; d_gene: TRBD1; v_gene: TRBV4-3; CDR3aa: CASSLFGDRGNQPQHF; CDR3nt: TGCGCCAGCAGCTTATTCGGGGACAGGGGCAATCAGCCCCAGCATTTT
abundance: few; j_gene: TRBJ1-1; d_gene: NA; v_gene: TRBV5-6; CDR3aa: CASSLFSWAGGNTEAFF; CDR3nt: TGTGCCAGCAGCTTGTTCTCCTGGGCCGGGGGGAACACTGAAGCTTTCTTT
abundance: NA; j_gene: TRBJ1-6; d_gene: TRBD1; v_gene: TRBV6-1; CDR3aa: CASRSPGQGLSPLHF; CDR3nt: TGTGCCAGCAGATCGCCGGGACAGGGTCTCTCACCCCTCCACTTT
abundance: NA; j_gene: TRBJ2-2; d_gene: TRBD1; v_gene: TRBV6-6; CDR3aa: CASGGSDRRIGELFF; CDR3nt: TGTGCCAGCGGTGGCTCGGACAGGCGTATCGGGGAGCTGTTTTTT
abundance: once; j_gene: TRBJ2-1; d_gene: TRBD2; v_gene: TRBV5-1; CDR3aa: CASSLASSGGAFEQFF; CDR3nt: TGCGCCAGCAGCTTGGCGTCTAGCGGGGGGGCCTTTGAGCAGTTCTTC
abundance: NA; j_gene: TRBJ2-5; d_gene: TRBD1; v_gene: TRBV5-8; CDR3aa: CASSFIPGQWETQYF; CDR3nt: TGTGCCAGCAGCTTTATCCCGGGACAGTGGGAGACCCAGTACTTC
abundance: NA; j_gene: TRBJ2-1; d_gene: TRBD2; v_gene: TRBV7-2; CDR3aa: CASSRGAGGSNEQFF; CDR3nt: TGTGCCAGCAGCCGGGGGGCGGGGGGAAGTAATGAGCAGTTCTTC
abundance: few; j_gene: TRBJ2-7; d_gene: TRBD2; v_gene: TRBV7-2; CDR3aa: CASSYLPGLAAIYEQYF; CDR3nt: TGTGCCAGCAGCTACCTCCCGGGACTAGCGGCCATCTACGAGCAGTACTTC
abundance: NA; j_gene: TRBJ1-4; d_gene: NA; v_gene: TRBV11-2; CDR3aa: CASSPTGTKGEKLFF; CDR3nt: TGTGCCAGCAGCCCTACCGGGACAAAGGGGGAAAAACTGTTTTTT
abundance: NA; j_gene: TRBJ2-1; d_gene: NA; v_gene: TRBV15; CDR3aa: CATSSSRPNEQFF; CDR3nt: TGTGCCACCAGCAGCTCGCGCCCCAATGAGCAGTTCTTC
abundance: NA; j_gene: TRBJ1-6; d_gene: TRBD1; v_gene: TRBV7-6; CDR3aa: CASSLGQGEGSPLHF; CDR3nt: TGTGCCAGCAGCCTAGGACAGGGAGAGGGTTCACCCCTCCACTTT
abundance: once; j_gene: TRBJ1-6; d_gene: TRBD1; v_gene: TRBV7-2; CDR3aa: CASSLQGKHNSPLHF; CDR3nt: TGTGCCAGCAGCCTACAGGGGAAACATAATTCACCCCTCCACTTT
abundance: NA; j_gene: TRBJ2-3; d_gene: NA; v_gene: TRBV28; CDR3aa: CATWTRYTDTQYF; CDR3nt: TGTGCCACCTGGACACGTTACACAGATACGCAGTATTTT
abundance: few; j_gene: TRBJ2-7; d_gene: TRBD2; v_gene: TRBV6-1; CDR3aa: CASSEERTGTTYEQYF; CDR3nt: TGTGCCAGCAGTGAAGAGAGAACCGGGACTACCTACGAGCAGTACTTC
abundance: NA; j_gene: TRBJ1-2; d_gene: NA; v_gene: TRBV28; CDR3aa: CASSPRSGQSSNYGYTF; CDR3nt: TGTGCCAGCAGCCCAAGATCCGGACAAAGTTCTAACTATGGCTACACCTTC
abundance: few; j_gene: TRBJ1-2; d_gene: NA; v_gene: TRBV5-4; CDR3aa: CASRGGGGSNYGYTF; CDR3nt: TGTGCCAGCCGCGGTGGCGGGGGCTCTAACTATGGCTACACCTTC
abundance: NA; j_gene: TRBJ2-2; d_gene: NA; v_gene: TRBV6-6; CDR3aa: CASNQGAVNTGELFF; CDR3nt: TGTGCCAGCAATCAAGGGGCAGTGAACACCGGGGAGCTGTTTTTT
abundance: once; j_gene: TRBJ2-3; d_gene: NA; v_gene: TRBV7-2; CDR3aa: CASSPSTDGDTQYF; CDR3nt: TGTGCCAGCAGCCCTAGCACGGACGGGGATACGCAGTATTTT
abundance: NA; j_gene: TRBJ2-7; d_gene: NA; v_gene: TRBV5-5; CDR3aa: CASSLRERYEQYF; CDR3nt: TGTGCCAGCAGCTTGAGGGAGAGATACGAGCAGTACTTC
abundance: few; j_gene: TRBJ2-3; d_gene: NA; v_gene: TRBV7-9; CDR3aa: CASCPERVGDTQYF; CDR3nt: TGTGCCAGCTGCCCGGAGCGGGTAGGGGATACGCAGTATTTT
abundance: NA; j_gene: TRBJ2-7; d_gene: TRBD1; v_gene: TRBV11-1; CDR3aa: CASSFSFGTDGYEQYF; CDR3nt: TGTGCCAGCAGCTTCTCGTTTGGGACAGATGGATACGAGCAGTACTTC
abundance: NA; j_gene: TRBJ2-1; d_gene: NA; v_gene: TRBV11-2; CDR3aa: CASSFPNPHRPSYNEQFF; CDR3nt: TGTGCCAGCAGCTTCCCTAACCCCCACAGGCCCTCCTACAATGAGCAGTTCTTC
abundance: NA; j_gene: TRBJ1-1; d_gene: NA; v_gene: TRBV6-5; CDR3aa: CASSKGTYMNTEAFF; CDR3nt: TGTGCCAGCAGCAAAGGGACATACATGAACACTGAAGCTTTCTTT
abundance: NA; j_gene: TRBJ1-4; d_gene: TRBD1; v_gene: TRBV19; CDR3aa: CASGDRGPTNEKLFF; CDR3nt: TGTGCCAGCGGAGACAGGGGACCAACTAATGAAAAACTGTTTTTT
abundance: NA; j_gene: TRBJ1-2; d_gene: TRBD1; v_gene: TRBV29-1; CDR3aa: CSVRGQNYGYTF; CDR3nt: TGCAGCGTTAGGGGACAGAACTATGGCTACACCTTC
abundance: NA; j_gene: TRBJ1-4; d_gene: TRBD1; v_gene: TRBV7-3; CDR3aa: CASSLQGAYEKLFF; CDR3nt: TGTGCCAGCAGCTTACAGGGGGCGTATGAAAAACTGTTTTTT
abundance: NA; j_gene: TRBJ2-1; d_gene: TRBD2; v_gene: TRBV12-5; CDR3aa: CASGPGTSGMDEQFF; CDR3nt: TGTGCTAGTGGTCCCGGGACTAGCGGGATGGATGAGCAGTTCTTC
abundance: NA; j_gene: TRBJ2-1; d_gene: TRBD2; v_gene: TRBV6-5; CDR3aa: CASSYSGTSGVYEQFF; CDR3nt: TGTGCCAGCAGTTACTCCGGGACTAGCGGGGTCTATGAGCAGTTCTTC
abundance: NA; j_gene: TRBJ1-2; d_gene: NA; v_gene: TRBV18; CDR3aa: CASSPPQGGGYTF; CDR3nt: TGTGCCAGCTCACCACCGCAGGGCGGTGGCTACACCTTC
abundance: once; j_gene: TRBJ2-1; d_gene: NA; v_gene: TRBV10-1; CDR3aa: CASSETAGWNEQFF; CDR3nt: TGCGCCAGCAGTGAAACGGCAGGGTGGAATGAGCAGTTCTTC
abundance: once; j_gene: TRBJ1-6; d_gene: TRBD1; v_gene: TRBV27; CDR3aa: CASSSTGGYNSPLHF; CDR3nt: TGTGCCAGCAGTTCCACAGGGGGCTACAATTCACCCCTCCACTTT
abundance: NA; j_gene: TRBJ2-7; d_gene: NA; v_gene: TRBV5-8; CDR3aa: CASSLAPGF; CDR3nt: TGTGCCAGCAGCCTCGCCCCGGGTTTC
abundance: NA; j_gene: TRBJ2-1; d_gene: NA; v_gene: TRBV5-1; CDR3aa: CASSLASRTYNEQFF; CDR3nt: TGCGCCAGCAGCTTGGCTAGCCGGACCTACAATGAGCAGTTCTTC
abundance: NA; j_gene: TRBJ2-7; d_gene: TRBD1; v_gene: TRBV19; CDR3aa: CASTSLGGQGAFEQYF; CDR3nt: TGTGCCAGTACCTCCCTCGGAGGCCAGGGGGCTTTCGAGCAGTACTTC
abundance: NA; j_gene: TRBJ2-1; d_gene: TRBD1; v_gene: TRBV6-1; CDR3aa: CASPLDRGEGEQFF; CDR3nt: TGTGCCAGTCCTCTCGACAGGGGGGAAGGGGAGCAGTTCTTC
abundance: NA; j_gene: TRBJ2-2; d_gene: NA; v_gene: TRBV9; CDR3aa: CASSALSDYTGELFF; CDR3nt: TGTGCCAGCAGCGCTCTTTCGGACTATACCGGGGAGCTGTTTTTT
abundance: NA; j_gene: TRBJ1-1; d_gene: NA; v_gene: TRBV9; CDR3aa: CASSRGTEAFF; CDR3nt: TGTGCCAGCAGCCGAGGCACTGAAGCTTTCTTT
abundance: NA; j_gene: TRBJ2-1; d_gene: NA; v_gene: TRBV7-2; CDR3aa: CASSRPADASRGEQFF; CDR3nt: TGTGCCAGCAGCCGACCGGCGGACGCCTCACGGGGGGAGCAGTTCTTC
abundance: NA; j_gene: TRBJ2-7; d_gene: NA; v_gene: TRBV28; CDR3aa: CASSLQGDEQYF; CDR3nt: TGTGCCAGCAGCTTACAGGGTGACGAGCAGTACTTC
abundance: NA; j_gene: TRBJ1-5; d_gene: NA; v_gene: TRBV30; CDR3aa: CAWSPQGPNQPQHF; CDR3nt: TGTGCCTGGAGTCCACAGGGACCCAATCAGCCCCAGCATTTT
abundance: NA; j_gene: TRBJ2-5; d_gene: NA; v_gene: TRBV2; CDR3aa: CASRVRWQETQYF; CDR3nt: TGTGCCAGCAGGGTACGGTGGCAAGAGACCCAGTACTTC
abundance: once; j_gene: TRBJ1-2; d_gene: NA; v_gene: TRBV5-1; CDR3aa: CASSLGGANYGYTF; CDR3nt: TGCGCCAGCAGCTTGGGAGGTGCTAACTATGGCTACACCTTC
abundance: NA; j_gene: TRBJ2-3; d_gene: TRBD2; v_gene: TRBV10-3; CDR3aa: CAISESGLAGGSDTQYF; CDR3nt: TGTGCCATCAGTGAGTCGGGTCTAGCGGGAGGTTCAGATACGCAGTATTTT
abundance: NA; j_gene: TRBJ2-2; d_gene: TRBD2; v_gene: TRBV29-1; CDR3aa: CSANVASGGELFF; CDR3nt: TGCAGCGCCAACGTGGCTAGCGGGGGGGAGCTGTTTTTT
abundance: NA; j_gene: TRBJ2-5; d_gene: TRBD2; v_gene: TRBV2; CDR3aa: CASSGQPWTSREETQYF; CDR3nt: TGTGCCAGCAGTGGACAGCCCTGGACTAGTAGGGAAGAGACCCAGTACTTC
abundance: NA; j_gene: TRBJ2-1; d_gene: NA; v_gene: TRBV18; CDR3aa: CASSPNSGGANEQFF; CDR3nt: TGTGCCAGCTCACCGAACAGCGGAGGGGCTAATGAGCAGTTCTTC
abundance: few; j_gene: TRBJ2-3; d_gene: NA; v_gene: TRBV28; CDR3aa: CASSAYRGTDTQYF; CDR3nt: TGTGCCAGCAGTGCCTACAGGGGCACAGATACGCAGTATTTT
abundance: NA; j_gene: TRBJ2-1; d_gene: TRBD2; v_gene: TRBV27; CDR3aa: CASSLDSGGGNEQFF; CDR3nt: TGTGCCAGCAGTCTCGATAGCGGGGGGGGGAATGAGCAGTTCTTC
abundance: NA; j_gene: TRBJ1-1; d_gene: TRBD1; v_gene: TRBV5-6; CDR3aa: CASQTGGGTEAFF; CDR3nt: TGTGCCAGCCAAACAGGGGGTGGCACTGAAGCTTTCTTT
abundance: few; j_gene: TRBJ1-6; d_gene: TRBD1; v_gene: TRBV19; CDR3aa: CASSRRTGVVSPLHF; CDR3nt: TGTGCCAGTAGTAGAAGGACAGGGGTCGTTTCACCCCTCCACTTT
abundance: NA; j_gene: TRBJ2-3; d_gene: TRBD2; v_gene: TRBV5-1; CDR3aa: CASSSTSGGVDTQYF; CDR3nt: TGCGCCAGCAGCTCGACTAGCGGGGGAGTTGATACGCAGTATTTT
abundance: NA; j_gene: TRBJ1-5; d_gene: NA; v_gene: TRBV7-2; CDR3aa: CASSFVSGNQPQHF; CDR3nt: TGTGCCAGCAGCTTTGTATCGGGCAATCAGCCCCAGCATTTT
abundance: NA; j_gene: TRBJ2-7; d_gene: TRBD1; v_gene: TRBV6-1; CDR3aa: CASSVRGLKNEQYF; CDR3nt: TGTGCCAGCAGTGTGAGGGGGCTTAAAAACGAGCAGTACTTC
abundance: NA; j_gene: TRBJ2-5; d_gene: NA; v_gene: TRBV7-9; CDR3aa: CASSPPAGVYQETQYF; CDR3nt: TGTGCCAGCAGCCCCCCGGCAGGGGTATACCAAGAGACCCAGTACTTC
abundance: NA; j_gene: TRBJ1-1; d_gene: NA; v_gene: TRBV19; CDR3aa: CASSNRQYSNTEAFF; CDR3nt: TGTGCCAGTAGTAACCGACAGTATTCGAACACTGAAGCTTTCTTT
abundance: NA; j_gene: TRBJ1-1; d_gene: NA; v_gene: TRBV12-5; CDR3aa: CASGLSFPNTEAFF; CDR3nt: TGTGCTAGTGGTTTGTCTTTCCCGAACACTGAAGCTTTCTTT